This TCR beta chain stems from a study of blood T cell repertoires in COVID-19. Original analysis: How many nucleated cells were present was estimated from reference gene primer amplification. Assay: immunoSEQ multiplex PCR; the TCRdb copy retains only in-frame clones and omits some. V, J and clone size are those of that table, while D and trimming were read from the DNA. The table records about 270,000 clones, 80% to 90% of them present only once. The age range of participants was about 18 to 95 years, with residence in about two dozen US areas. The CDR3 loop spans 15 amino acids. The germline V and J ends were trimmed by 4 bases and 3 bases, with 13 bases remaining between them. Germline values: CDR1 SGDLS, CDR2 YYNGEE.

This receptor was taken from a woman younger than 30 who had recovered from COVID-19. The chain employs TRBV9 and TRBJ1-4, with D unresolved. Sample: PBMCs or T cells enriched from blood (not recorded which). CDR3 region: CASSPTGGPNEKLFF. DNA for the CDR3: TGTGCCAGCAGCCCCACGGGAGGTCCTAATGAAAAACTGTTTTTT.